The T cell receptor (beta chain) described here comes from a study of cytomegalovirus exposure and HLA in healthy donors. The study, taken as a whole, reports: Investigators reported some 150 TCR beta chains as tied to cytomegalovirus.

Primers included in the PCR were 60 Vbeta and 13 Jbeta primers. TCRdb keeps only in-frame clones here, not all; method: immunoSEQ multiplex PCR. The repertoire has 140,000 or so clones, 60% to 80% of them found once; the top ten carry 1.7%. This CDR3 contains 13 residues. In germline, CDR1 is SQVTM, CDR2 ANQGSEA. The junction had 10 bases not matched to a gene; V was cut back by 7 bases and J by 7 bases. Details on this clone: Its antigen is not known.

The sequence came from a woman younger than 45 in good health and CMV-seronegative. The J gene is TRBJ1-2, the V gene TRBV29-1, with 9 bases identical to TRBD1. Sequencing used PBMCs. This chain's CDR3 is CSALGQGAFGYTF. CDR3 coding DNA: TGCAGCGCCTTGGGACAGGGAGCTTTTGGCTACACCTTC.